This TCR beta chain was recovered during a study of blood T cell repertoires in COVID-19. Study in general: Samples of COVID-19 (acute and convalescent) were obtained from the United States, Italy and Spain.

The CDR3 covers 16 residues. Germline CDR1 reads MNHEY; CDR2 reads SVGEGT. Losses at the gene ends were 5 bases for V and 7 bases for J; bases not matched to a gene: 11. Method: immunoSEQ multiplex PCR; TCRdb's copy keeps in-frame clones and lacks some. The sample gives roughly 13,000 clones, about nine tenths of which show up once; more than 7% is in the top ten. Sequencing used peripheral blood. The TCR sequence derives from a human donor in a cohort sampled during active COVID-19. The rearrangement joins TRBV6-2 or TRBV6-3 to TRBJ2-1; TRBD2 matches at 10 bases. CDR3 loop: CASSTPAGGSFNEQFF. CDR3 nucleotides: TGTGCCAGCAGTACCCCAGCGGGAGGGTCTTTTAATGAGCAGTTCTTC.